This T cell receptor beta chain was sequenced in a study of liver allograft versus peripheral blood T cells. Turning to the study itself: Recipients' peripheral blood served as the comparator for T cell receptor repertoires in transplanted livers. General study points: Reportedly, liver allograft T cell receptor repertoires differed from peripheral blood ones.

CDR1 and CDR2 (germline): LGHNA, YNFKEQ. The CDR3 is 16 residues long. The V segment lost 0 bases and the J segment 3 bases; nucleotides outside the gene matches: 7. MiXCR, applied by TCRdb to the reads, yields one record per CDR3 protein. The sample has just over 8,500 distinct CDR3 sequences; about a sixth are singletons. This clonotype was seen once. The antigen is unknown. The clonotype originates from a human patient who had a liver transplant. The T cells may partly be graft donor cells. The chain recombines TRBV4-2 with TRBJ1-2; 7 nucleotides agree with TRBD1. CDR3 bases: TGTGCCAGCAGCCAAGATCGTGGTCAGGGGGACTATGGCTACACCTTC. Translating it yields CASSQDRGQGDYGYTF.